This note documents a single T cell receptor (beta chain) sequence. These data are taken from a study of blood T cell repertoires in COVID-19. Across the whole study: Researchers got acute and convalescent COVID-19 samples from the United States, Italy and Spain. The analysed material was cDNA or gDNA that came from T cells, B-cell-depleted T cells, or PBMCs.

Only in-frame clones appear in the TCRdb table, and some are missing; sequencing was by immunoSEQ multiplex PCR. The table has tens of thousands of clones, approximately 84% seen once; the top ten hold roughly 6.3%. This CDR3 region has 15 residues. The V gene end was trimmed by 3 bases and the J gene end by 2 bases; junction bases not matched to a gene: 5. CDR1 and CDR2 (germline): SGHDT, YYEEEE. The V call is TRBV5-6, the J call TRBJ2-1, with TRBD2 matching 7 bases. The receptor was isolated from a man aged 60-69 years with acute or convalescent COVID-19. The sequencing input was peripheral blood. Here the CDR3 reads CASSSVGGAYNEQFF. The CDR3 DNA reads as TGTGCCAGCAGCTCCGTTGGGGGGGCCTACAATGAGCAGTTCTTC.